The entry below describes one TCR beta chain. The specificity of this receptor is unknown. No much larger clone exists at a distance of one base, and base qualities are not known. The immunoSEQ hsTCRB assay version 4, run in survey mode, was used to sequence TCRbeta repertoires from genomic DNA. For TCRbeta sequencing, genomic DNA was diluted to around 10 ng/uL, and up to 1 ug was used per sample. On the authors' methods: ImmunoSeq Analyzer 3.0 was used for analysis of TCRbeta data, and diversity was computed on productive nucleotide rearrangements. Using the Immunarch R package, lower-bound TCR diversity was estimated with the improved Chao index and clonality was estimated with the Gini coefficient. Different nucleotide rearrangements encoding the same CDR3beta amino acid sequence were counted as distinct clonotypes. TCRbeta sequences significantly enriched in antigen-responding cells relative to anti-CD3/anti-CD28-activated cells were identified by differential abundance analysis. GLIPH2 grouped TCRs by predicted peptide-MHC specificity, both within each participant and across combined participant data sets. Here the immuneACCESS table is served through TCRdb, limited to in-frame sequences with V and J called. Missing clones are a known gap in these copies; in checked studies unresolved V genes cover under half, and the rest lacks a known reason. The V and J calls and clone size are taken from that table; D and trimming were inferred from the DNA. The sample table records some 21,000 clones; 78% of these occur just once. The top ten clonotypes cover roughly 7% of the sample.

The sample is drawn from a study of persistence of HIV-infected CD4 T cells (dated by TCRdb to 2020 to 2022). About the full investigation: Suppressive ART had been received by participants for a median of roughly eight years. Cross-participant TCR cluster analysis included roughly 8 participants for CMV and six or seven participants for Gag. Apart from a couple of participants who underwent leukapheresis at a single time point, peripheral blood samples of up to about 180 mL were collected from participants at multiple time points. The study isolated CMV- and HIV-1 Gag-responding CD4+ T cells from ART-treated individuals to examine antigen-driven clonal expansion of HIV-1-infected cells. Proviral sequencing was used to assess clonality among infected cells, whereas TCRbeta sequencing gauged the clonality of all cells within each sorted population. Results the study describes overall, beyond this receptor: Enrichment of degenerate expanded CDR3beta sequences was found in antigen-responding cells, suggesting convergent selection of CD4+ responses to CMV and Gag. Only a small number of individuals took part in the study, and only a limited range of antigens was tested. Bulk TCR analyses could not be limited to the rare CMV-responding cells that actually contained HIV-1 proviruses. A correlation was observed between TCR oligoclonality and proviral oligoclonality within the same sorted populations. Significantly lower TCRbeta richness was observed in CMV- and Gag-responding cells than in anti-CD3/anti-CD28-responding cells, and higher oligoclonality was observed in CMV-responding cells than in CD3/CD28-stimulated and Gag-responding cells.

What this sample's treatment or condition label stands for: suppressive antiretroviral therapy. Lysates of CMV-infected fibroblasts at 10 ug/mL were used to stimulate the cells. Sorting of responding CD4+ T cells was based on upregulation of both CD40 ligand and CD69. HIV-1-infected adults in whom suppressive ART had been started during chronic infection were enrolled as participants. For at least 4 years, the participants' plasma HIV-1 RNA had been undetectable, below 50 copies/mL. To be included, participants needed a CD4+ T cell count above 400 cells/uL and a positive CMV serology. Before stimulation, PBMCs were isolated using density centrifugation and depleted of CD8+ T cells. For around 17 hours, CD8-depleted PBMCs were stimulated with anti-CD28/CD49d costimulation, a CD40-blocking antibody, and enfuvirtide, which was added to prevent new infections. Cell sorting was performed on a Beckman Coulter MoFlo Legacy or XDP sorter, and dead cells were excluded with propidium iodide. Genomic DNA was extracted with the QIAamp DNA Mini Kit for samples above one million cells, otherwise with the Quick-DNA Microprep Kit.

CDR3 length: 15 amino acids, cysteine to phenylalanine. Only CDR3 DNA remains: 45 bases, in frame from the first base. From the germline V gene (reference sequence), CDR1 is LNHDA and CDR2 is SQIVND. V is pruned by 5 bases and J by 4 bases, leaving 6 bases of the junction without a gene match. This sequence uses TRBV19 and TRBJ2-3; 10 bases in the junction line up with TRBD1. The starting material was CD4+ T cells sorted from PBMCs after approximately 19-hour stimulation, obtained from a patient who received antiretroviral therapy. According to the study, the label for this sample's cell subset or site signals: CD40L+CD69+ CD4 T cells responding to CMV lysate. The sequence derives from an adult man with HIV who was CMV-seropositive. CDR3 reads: CASSARQGAADTQYF. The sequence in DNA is TGTGCCAGTAGTGCCCGACAGGGGGCGGCAGATACGCAGTATTTT.